This T cell receptor (beta chain) was observed in a study of blood T cell repertoires in COVID-19. Study-wide background: The samples span acute and convalescent COVID-19 from the United States, Italy and Spain. Nucleic acid was either cDNA or gDNA, and it came from T cells, B-cell-depleted T cells, or PBMCs.

Study processing details: Reference gene primer amplification in the assay estimated nucleated cell counts. Libraries were prepared by immunoSEQ multiplex PCR; TCRdb keeps only in-frame clonotypes and omits some of them. That table gives V, J and clone size, and the DNA gave D and trimming. In the table there are 75,000 or so clones, around 85% of which are singletons. The V end was cut by 3 bases, the J end by 4 bases, with 24 bases between. The CDR3 runs to 18 residues. Per germline, CDR1 KGHSH and CDR2 LQKENI. This chain joins TRBV18 and TRBJ2-5, with D unresolved. This receptor was identified in an elderly woman with active or convalescent COVID-19. The specimen sequenced was peripheral blood. The CDR3 DNA sequence: TGTGCCAGCTCACCCCGAGACCGGATTCAGCGTTCCGGAGAGACCCAGTACTTC. As protein: CASSPRDRIQRSGETQYF.